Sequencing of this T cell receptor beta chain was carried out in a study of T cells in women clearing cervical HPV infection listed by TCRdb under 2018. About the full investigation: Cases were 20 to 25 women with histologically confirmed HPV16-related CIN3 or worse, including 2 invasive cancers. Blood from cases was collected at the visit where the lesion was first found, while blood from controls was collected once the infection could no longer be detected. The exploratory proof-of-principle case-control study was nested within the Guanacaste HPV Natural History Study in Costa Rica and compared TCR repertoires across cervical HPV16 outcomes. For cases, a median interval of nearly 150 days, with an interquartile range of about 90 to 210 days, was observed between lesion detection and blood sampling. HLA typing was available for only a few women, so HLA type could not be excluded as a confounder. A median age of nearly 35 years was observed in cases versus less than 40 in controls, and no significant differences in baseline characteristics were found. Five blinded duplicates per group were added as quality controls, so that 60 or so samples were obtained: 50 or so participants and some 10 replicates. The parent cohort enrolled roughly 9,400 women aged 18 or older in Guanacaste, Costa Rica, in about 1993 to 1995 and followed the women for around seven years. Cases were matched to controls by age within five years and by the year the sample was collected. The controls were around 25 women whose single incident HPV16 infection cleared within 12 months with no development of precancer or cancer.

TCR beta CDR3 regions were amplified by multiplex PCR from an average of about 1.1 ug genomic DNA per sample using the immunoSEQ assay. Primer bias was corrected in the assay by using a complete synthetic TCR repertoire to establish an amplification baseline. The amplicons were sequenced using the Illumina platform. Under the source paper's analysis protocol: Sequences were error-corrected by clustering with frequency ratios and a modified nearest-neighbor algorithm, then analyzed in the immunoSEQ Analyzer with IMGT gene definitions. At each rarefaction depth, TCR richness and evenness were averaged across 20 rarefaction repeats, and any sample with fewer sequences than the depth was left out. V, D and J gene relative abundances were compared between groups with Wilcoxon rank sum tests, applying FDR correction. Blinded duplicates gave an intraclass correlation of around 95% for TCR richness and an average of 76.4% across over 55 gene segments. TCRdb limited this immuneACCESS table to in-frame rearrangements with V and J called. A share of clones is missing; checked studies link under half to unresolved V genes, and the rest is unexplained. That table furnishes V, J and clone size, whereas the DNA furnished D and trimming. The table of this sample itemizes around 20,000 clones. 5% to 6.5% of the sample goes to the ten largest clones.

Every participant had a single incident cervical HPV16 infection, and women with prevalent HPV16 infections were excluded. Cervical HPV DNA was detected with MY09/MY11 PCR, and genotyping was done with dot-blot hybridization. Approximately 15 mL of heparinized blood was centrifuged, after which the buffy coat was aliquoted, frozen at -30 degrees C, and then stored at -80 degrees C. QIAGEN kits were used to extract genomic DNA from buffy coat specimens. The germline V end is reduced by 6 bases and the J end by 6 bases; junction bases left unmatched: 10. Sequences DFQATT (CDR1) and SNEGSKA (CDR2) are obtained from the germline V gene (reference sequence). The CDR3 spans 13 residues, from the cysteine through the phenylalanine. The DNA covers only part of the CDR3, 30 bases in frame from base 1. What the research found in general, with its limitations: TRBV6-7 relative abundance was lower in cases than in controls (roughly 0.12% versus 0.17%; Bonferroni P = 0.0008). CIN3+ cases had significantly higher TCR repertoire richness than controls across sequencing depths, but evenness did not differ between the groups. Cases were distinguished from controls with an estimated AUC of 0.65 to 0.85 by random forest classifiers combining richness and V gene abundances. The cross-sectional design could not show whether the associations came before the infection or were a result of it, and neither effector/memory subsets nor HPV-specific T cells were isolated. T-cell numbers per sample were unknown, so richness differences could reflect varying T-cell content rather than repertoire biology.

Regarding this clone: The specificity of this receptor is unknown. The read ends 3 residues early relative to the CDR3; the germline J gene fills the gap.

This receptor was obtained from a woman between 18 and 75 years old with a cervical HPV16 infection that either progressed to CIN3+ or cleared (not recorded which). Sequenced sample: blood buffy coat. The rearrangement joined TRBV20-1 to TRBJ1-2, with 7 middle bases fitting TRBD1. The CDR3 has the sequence CSAPARGVDGYTF. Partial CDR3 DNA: TGCAGTGCCCCGGCCAGGGGGGTTGATGGC.